This T cell receptor (beta chain) was sequenced for a study of cytomegalovirus exposure and HLA in healthy donors. Trimming removed 5 bases at V and 2 bases at J, with 16 bases between. There are 15 residues in the CDR3. Germline V gene sequence: CDR1 MDHEN, CDR2 SYDVKM. Amplification used 60 Vbeta primers and 13 Jbeta primers. The repertoire was sequenced with immunoSEQ multiplex PCR; TCRdb's copy has only in-frame clones and lacks some. The sample holds 80,000 or so clones, over 9% seen once. The sequence derives from a man in his sixties in good health and CMV-seropositive. This chain uses TRBV28 with TRBJ2-7, with D perhaps TRBD2 (5 bases). Source material: PBMCs. CDR3 protein: CASSLGRGITYEQYF. The CDR3 DNA reads TGTGCCAGCAGTCTAGGGAGAGGGATCACCTACGAGCAGTACTTC. Full variable domain (missing parts from reference TRBV28 and TRBJ2-7): DVKVTQSSRYLVKRTGEKVFLECVQDMDHENMFWYRQDPGLGLRLIYFSYDVKMKEKGDIPEGYSVSREKKERFSLILESASTNQTSMYLCASSLGRGITYEQYFGPGTRLTVT.